This record looks at one T cell receptor beta chain sequence and its context. CDR1 and CDR2 (germline): SGHVS, FQNEAQ. V was cut by 7 bases and J by 0 bases, with 13 bases left in between. The CDR3 sequence is 15 residues long. These data belong to a study of shared clonotypes between healthy human individuals. Naive CD8 isolation took CD45RO-negative cells positively selected for CCR7 and excluded terminally differentiated effector memory CD45RA+ cells. Profiling relied on immunoSEQ multiplex PCR, and the TCRdb table lists in-frame clones only, not all of them. The sample has 2 million to 2.5 million clones, over 85% seen once; the top ten hold approximately 1.2%.

Sequenced input: naive CD8+ T cells sorted from blood. The chain has TRBV7-8 and TRBJ1-3, with D perhaps TRBD1 (5 bases). This TCR derives from a man between 18 and 35 years old in good health. CDR3 sequence (DNA): TGTGCCAGCAACCCTACGGGGGGCTCTGGAAACACCATATATTTT. Protein product: CASNPTGGSGNTIYF.